Listed here are 17 T cell receptor beta chains from one sample, sequenced in a study of CD8 T cells in Susac syndrome. An amount of RNA that ranged from roughly 0.45 to 1 ug was reverse transcribed with random hexamers. TCRdb re-called the immunoSEQ multiplex PCR reads with MiXCR, one entry per CDR3 protein. The table records tens of thousands of distinct CDR3 sequences, just under 95% of them present only once. Sequences were obtained from CD4+ T cells from PBMCs. The receptors were sampled from a human donor with Susac syndrome.

The CDR3 DNA is TGCAGCCCGGGGGGGGGCCCAGATACGCAGTATTTT. Translated: CSPGGGPDTQYF. The rearrangement links TRBV20-1 to TRBJ2-3; 8 bases map to TRBD2. Germline loops: CDR1 DFQATT, CDR2 SNEGSKA (reference sequence). The CDR3 totals 12 residues.

This clonotype was seen just once. The chain carries TRBV15 and TRBJ1-6, with D unresolved. The CDR3 consists of 14 residues. V was shortened by 8 bases and J by 5 bases, with 13 bases between the two germline ends. Germline loops: CDR1 LNHNV, CDR2 YYDKDF (reference sequence). This CDR3 reads CATGGFQDNSPLHF. The CDR3 nucleotides are TGTGCCACCGGAGGGTTCCAGGATAATTCACCCCTCCACTTT.

CDR3 loop: CASSLGIPEETQYF. The CDR3 DNA sequence: TGTGCCAGCAGCTTGGGGATTCCCGAAGAGACCCAGTACTTC. The rearrangement uses TRBV7-2 and TRBJ2-5; no firm D call. This CDR3 comprises 14 residues. CDR1 and CDR2 from the germline V gene are SGHTA and FQGNSA. Trimming pared 3 bases from V and 3 bases from J, leaving 11 bases between.

The chain carries TRBV10-3 and TRBJ2-5, with D perhaps matching TRBD2 (5 bases). Germline V gives CDR1 ENHRY, CDR2 SYGVKD. This CDR3 spans 15 amino acids. The V and J ends lost 7 bases and 2 bases respectively, with 17 bases between them. The CDR3 nucleotides read TGTGCCATCATGAGTGGAAGGAGGCGACAAGAGACCCAGTACTTC. It is translated as CAIMSGRRRQETQYF.

The CDR3 sequence: CASSFGAGNQPQHF. The CDR3, as DNA: TGTGCCAGCAGCTTCGGGGCGGGAAATCAGCCCCAGCATTTT. The V and J genes are TRBV7-9 and TRBJ1-5; perhaps TRBD1 as D (5 bases). Trimming shortened V by 3 bases and J by 4 bases, and 10 bases separated the two germline ends. Germline V gene lookup returns CDR1 SEHNR and CDR2 FQNEAQ (reference sequence). The length of the CDR3 is 14 residues.

Only one count was recorded for this clonotype. The chain couples TRBV30 to TRBJ1-5, with 7 bases aligning to TRBD1. Trimming at V came to 1 base and at J to 6 bases, leaving 9 bases not matched to a gene. Germline values: CDR1 GTSNPN, CDR2 SVGIG (reference sequence). This CDR3 contains 15 residues. The CDR3 coding sequence is TGTGCCTGGAGTGCCCAAGGGGGCGGAGGTCAGCCCCAGCATTTT. The encoded protein is CAWSAQGGGGQPQHF.

The chain links TRBV15 to TRBJ1-4; D gene unclear. Germline assignment: CDR1 LNHNV and CDR2 YYDKDF (reference sequence). The V gene lost 3 bases and the J gene lost 8 bases, with 19 bases spanning the gap. The length of the CDR3 is 16 residues. This CDR3 is CATSRRRSGVVEKLFF. The CDR3 DNA sequence: TGTGCCACCAGCAGGAGGAGGAGCGGAGTAGTGGAAAAACTGTTTTTT.

The V gene is TRBV27, the J gene TRBJ2-7; D remains unclear. V gave up 7 bases and J gave up 4 bases, with 11 bases separating them. Per the germline V gene, CDR1 is MNHEY and CDR2 is SMNVEV (reference sequence). There are 12 residues in the CDR3. In DNA form, the CDR3 reads TGTGCCAGCACTCCCGGGTGGTACGAGCAGTACTTC. Protein: CASTPGWYEQYF.

This clonotype was seen once. This sequence joins TRBV7-8 and TRBJ2-3; D is ambiguous. The CDR3 has 13 amino acids. Germline V gene data show CDR1 as SGHVS and CDR2 as FQNEAQ. Between the trimmed V and J ends, which lost 6 bases and 4 bases, there was a span of 11 bases. Here the CDR3 reads CASRLTKADTQYF. The CDR3 nucleotides read TGTGCCAGCAGACTCACTAAGGCAGATACGCAGTATTTT.

The gene calls are TRBV20-1 and TRBJ1-5; a possible D gene is TRBD1 (5 bases). Trimming shortened V by 3 bases and J by 7 bases, and 13 bases separated the two germline ends. The length of the CDR3 is 13 residues. CDR1 is DFQATT, CDR2 SNEGSKA, per germline (reference sequence). The chain's CDR3 is CSASGRVGQPQHF. The CDR3 coding sequence is TGCAGTGCTAGCGGCAGGGTGGGGCAGCCCCAGCATTTT.

The J gene is TRBJ2-7, the V gene TRBV11-3; possibly TRBD1 for D (6 bases). V was cut by 1 base and J by 8 bases, with 12 bases left in between. Per germline, CDR1 SGHNT and CDR2 YENEEA. The CDR3 is made up of 13 amino acids. The CDR3 DNA follows: TGTGCCAGCAGCTTAGGTTGGACAGAACAGCAGTACTTC. This sequence encodes CASSLGWTEQQYF.

This clonotype was seen only once. V usage is TRBV30 and J usage is TRBJ1-1; TRBD1 aligns across 7 bases. CDR1 and CDR2 (germline): GTSNPN, SVGIG (reference sequence). Trimming removed 2 bases from V and 3 bases from J; junction bases left unmatched: 3. This CDR3 has 13 residues. CDR3 in amino acids: CAWSLQGDTEAFF. The CDR3 coding sequence is TGTGCCTGGAGTCTCCAGGGGGACACTGAAGCTTTCTTT.

The chain recombines TRBV2 with TRBJ2-7, with D hard to call. This CDR3 has 11 amino acids. Trimming pared 3 bases from V and 3 bases from J, leaving 3 bases between. CDR1 SNHLY and CDR2 FYNNEI come from the germline V gene. CDR3 residues: CASSDRYEQYF. In nucleotides, the CDR3 is TGTGCCAGCAGTGACCGCTACGAGCAGTACTTC.

The chain combines TRBV2 with TRBJ1-1; D is ambiguous. Trimming left V 7 bases short and J 0 bases short, with 3 bases between. CDR1 is SNHLY and CDR2 is FYNNEI in the germline V gene. CDR3 length equals 11 residues. CDR3 nucleotide sequence: TGTGCCAGCATCGTGAACACTGAAGCTTTCTTT. Its translation is CASIVNTEAFF.

The chain is built from TRBV7-9 and TRBJ2-7; D perhaps matches TRBD1 (6 bases). With 2 bases removed from V and 5 bases from J, the gap between germline ends came to 10 bases. Germline CDR1 is SEHNR and CDR2 is FQNEAQ (reference sequence). This CDR3 comprises 13 residues. This chain's CDR3 is CASSLQGIDEQYF. The CDR3 bases are TGTGCCAGCAGCTTACAGGGGATAGACGAGCAGTACTTC.

This chain links TRBV20-1 with TRBJ2-7, with 9 bases fitting TRBD2. Per germline, CDR1 DFQATT and CDR2 SNEGSKA (reference sequence). The CDR3 has 13 amino acids. V was pared by 8 bases and J by 5 bases, with 10 bases of the junction left unmatched. CDR3 amino acids: CSLAGTSTHEQYF. The CDR3 bases are TGCAGTTTAGCCGGGACTAGCACCCACGAGCAGTACTTC.

CDR3 amino acids: CASRPGTGQEAFF. Here the CDR3 DNA reads TGTGCCAGCAGACCTGGGACAGGGCAAGAAGCTTTCTTT. The chain carries TRBV12-3 or TRBV12-4 and TRBJ1-1, with TRBD1 matching 9 bases. CDR3 length: 13 residues. Trimming took 6 bases from V and 8 from J; bases not matched to a gene: 7.